The 15 T cell receptor beta chains below all came from one sample that was sequenced in a study of T cells in Graves' hyperthyroidism and ophthalmopathy. Using RNA transcripts as the source, TCR beta CDR3 regions were amplified. Primed by the HTBI set, a first-round RT-PCR was run on the TCR CDR3. TCRdb called the multiplex PCR reads again in MiXCR, with one record for every CDR3 protein. The sample lists 660,000 or so distinct CDR3 sequences, less than 25% occurring once. The specimen was blood. The receptors stem from a man aged 25-45 years with Graves' ophthalmopathy.

This chain joins TRBV2 and TRBJ2-5; 13 nucleotides line up with TRBD2. The germline gives CDR1 SNHLY, CDR2 FYNNEI. The CDR3 loop spans 17 amino acids. The V gene end was trimmed by 0 bases and the J gene end by 6 bases; junction bases not matched to a gene: 7. This CDR3 is CASSEALWTSGRQTQYF. CDR3 nucleotide sequence: TGTGCCAGCAGTGAAGCGCTTTGGACTAGCGGGAGACAGACCCAGTACTTC.

The rearrangement joins TRBV4-1 to TRBJ2-3; 7 bases align to TRBD2. The V gene's germline CDR1 is MGHRA and CDR2 YSYEKL. This CDR3 is built from 14 residues. The trim removed 4 bases at V and 5 bases at J, leaving 6 bases unmatched. The CDR3: CASSRTGGGDTQYF. CDR3 bases: TGCGCCAGCAGCCGAACGGGAGGCGGAGATACGCAGTATTTT.

The chain carries TRBV3-1 and TRBJ2-7, with 8 bases fitting TRBD1. This CDR3 region has 16 residues. Losses at the gene ends were 1 base for V and 2 bases for J; bases not matched to a gene: 7. Per the germline V gene, CDR1 is LGHDT and CDR2 is YNNKEL (reference sequence). The CDR3 loop reads CASSQARGTGAYEQYF. CDR3 nucleotides: TGTGCCAGCAGCCAAGCCCGCGGGACAGGAGCCTACGAGCAGTACTTC.

This clonotype was detected only a few times. The chain recombines TRBV2 with TRBJ2-1, with a tentative D call TRBD2 (6 bases). CDR3 length equals 13 residues. Trimming shortened V by 7 bases and J by 6 bases, and 13 bases separated the two germline ends. Germline CDR1 reads SNHLY; CDR2 reads FYNNEI. Here the CDR3 reads CASNTGDSNEQFF. The CDR3 DNA reads TGTGCCAGCAACACGGGAGACTCCAATGAGCAGTTCTTC.

The genes are TRBV5-1 and TRBJ1-4, with 9 positions matching TRBD1. There are 14 residues in the CDR3. Looked up from germline, CDR1 is SGHRS and CDR2 is YFSETQ. V was pared by 4 bases and J by 5 bases, with 3 bases of the junction left unmatched. CDR3 residues: CASSRQGDNEKLFF. The DNA of the CDR3 is TGCGCCAGCAGCCGACAGGGGGACAATGAAAAACTGTTTTTT.

The chain employs TRBV5-6 and TRBJ2-2; tentative D call: TRBD2 (6 bases). The ends were cut back, 3 bases at V and 1 base at J, with 13 bases in the middle. The germline gives CDR1 SGHDT, CDR2 YYEEEE. CDR3 length equals 16 residues. DNA of the CDR3: TGTGCCAGCAGCTCCTCCGGGACTCTGAACACCGGGGAGCTGTTTTTT. Its protein is CASSSSGTLNTGELFF.

This clonotype occurred many times. This chain uses TRBV6-1 with TRBJ1-5, with TRBD1 as a possible D gene (5 bases). V lost 6 bases and J lost 6, with 12 bases in between. The CDR3 runs 13 residues. Per the germline V gene, CDR1 is MNHNS and CDR2 is SASEGT. The CDR3 reads CASSYTQGQPQHF. DNA of the CDR3: TGTGCCAGCAGCTACACTCAGGGTCAGCCCCAGCATTTT.

The chain recombines TRBV29-1 with TRBJ2-7; possibly TRBD1 for D (6 bases). CDR3 length: 12 amino acids. Germline V gene lookup returns CDR1 SQVTM and CDR2 ANQGSEA. V was pared by 4 bases and J by 2 bases, with 9 bases between. The CDR3 loop reads CSVAAGAYEQYF. As DNA, the CDR3 is TGCAGCGTTGCGGCAGGGGCCTACGAGCAGTACTTC.

V usage is TRBV7-2 and J usage is TRBJ2-2, with TRBD2 matching over 14 bases. The J segment lost 6 bases and the V segment lost 5 bases, leaving 2 bases of the junction unmatched. The germline gives CDR1 SGHTA, CDR2 FQGNSA. CDR3 size: 15 residues. The CDR3 nucleotides read TGTGCCAGCAGCCCGACTAGCGGGAGGGCCGGGGAGCTGTTTTTT. Encoded protein: CASSPTSGRAGELFF.

This rearrangement joins TRBV20-1 to TRBJ1-1; no firm D call. The germline gives CDR1 DFQATT, CDR2 SNEGSKA (reference sequence). Trimming removed 3 bases from V and 1 base from J, with 6 bases in between. The CDR3 spans 12 residues. CDR3 in amino acids: CSASFGNTEAFF. The CDR3 DNA sequence: TGCAGTGCTAGTTTCGGGAACACTGAAGCTTTCTTT.

This clonotype was recorded at least ten times. The chain joins TRBV28 to TRBJ2-3; TRBD2 might be the D (6 bases). Germline loops: CDR1 MDHEN, CDR2 SYDVKM. The V end lost 4 bases, the J end lost 0 bases, and 20 bases lay between the germline ends. The CDR3 is 18 residues long. CDR3 residues: CASSSYGVADISTDTQYF. The CDR3 DNA reads as TGTGCCAGCAGTTCGTACGGTGTAGCGGATATAAGCACAGATACGCAGTATTTT.

This clonotype was observed a few times. This chain connects TRBV6-1 to TRBJ2-1; TRBD2 agrees at 7 bases. J was trimmed by 8 bases and V by 8 bases; bases with no gene match: 18. The CDR3 sequence is 16 residues long. Germline V lookup: CDR1 MNHNS, CDR2 SASEGT. CDR3 nucleotides: TGTGCCAGCGCTAGCGGTCCCTCCTACCCACGAGATGAGCAGTTCTTC. It specifies CASASGPSYPRDEQFF.

The chain recombines TRBV19 with TRBJ1-5; 7 nucleotides match TRBD1. This CDR3 is 16 amino acids long. The germline gives CDR1 LNHDA, CDR2 SQIVND (reference sequence). V gave up 5 bases and J gave up 4 bases; unmatched junction bases: 11. The CDR3: CASSGIGDRLNQPQHF. The CDR3 bases are TGTGCCAGTAGTGGTATCGGGGACAGACTGAATCAGCCCCAGCATTTT.

This chain connects TRBV12-5 to TRBJ2-1; 10 bases agree with TRBD2. Trimming at V came to 0 bases and at J to 3 bases, leaving 2 bases not matched to a gene. The V gene's germline CDR1 is LGHNT and CDR2 FRNRAP. The CDR3 runs 16 residues. The CDR3 DNA is TGTGCTAGTGGTTTGGTCGGACTAGCGGACTACAATGAGCAGTTCTTC. It codes for CASGLVGLADYNEQFF.

This clonotype was counted between two and nine times. This rearrangement joins TRBV6-5 to TRBJ2-1; no firm D call. This CDR3 is 17 amino acids long. Germline V gives CDR1 MNHEY, CDR2 SVGAGI. Trimming stripped 2 bases from V and 2 bases from J, with 16 bases between. The CDR3 reads CASSYNGNSGAYNEQFF. The CDR3 DNA reads as TGTGCCAGCAGTTACAACGGCAACTCAGGCGCCTACAATGAGCAGTTCTTC.